These T cell receptor beta chains were read from a single sample in a study of CD8 T cells in ankylosing spondylitis. TCRdb re-called the 5' RACE reads with MiXCR, one entry per CDR3 protein. This table holds 200,000 to 250,000 distinct CDR3 sequences, roughly a tenth found once. Sequencing was carried out using blood, either unsorted or a sorted T cell fraction (not recorded which). All receptors derive from a male donor with ankylosing spondylitis or in good health (not recorded which). CDR3s include the opening cysteine and the closing phenylalanine or tryptophan. The D gene is left open where the match is weak. Clone size is not always given. Where it is, it says once, few, many or a class for expanded clones.

TRBV6-5	.	.	TRBJ2-1	TGTGCCAGCAGTTACGCCGGGGCTATCTCCTACAATGAGCAGTTCTTC	CASSYAGAISYNEQFF
TRBV20-1	.	TRBD1	TRBJ2-3	TGCAGTGCTACGGACCAAGACAGGGACACCGGGGATACGCAGTATTTT	CSATDQDRDTGDTQYF
TRBV5-6	many	TRBD1	TRBJ2-5	TGTGCCAGCAGCTGGGACGGGACAGGGGTTCAAGAGACCCAGTACTTC	CASSWDGTGVQETQYF
TRBV29-1	many	.	TRBJ2-1	TGCAGCGTTGATAGGGCAGGAGGTTCCAATGAGCAGTTCTTC	CSVDRAGGSNEQFF
TRBV7-9	.	.	TRBJ1-3	TGTGCCAGCAGCTTAGTCTCGGGGCGAAATGGAAACACCATATATTTT	CASSLVSGRNGNTIYF
TRBV28	few	.	TRBJ1-5	TGTGCCAGCAGACTGGACAGATATCAGCCCCAGCATTTT	CASRLDRYQPQHF
TRBV24-1	many	.	TRBJ2-7	TGTGCCACCAGTGATGGCGGTTGGGCAGGGACTCACGAGCAGTACTTC	CATSDGGWAGTHEQYF
TRBV7-2	few	.	TRBJ2-7	TGTGCCACCTCGACATCCTCCTACGAGCAGTACTTC	CATSTSSYEQYF
TRBV18	many	TRBD2	TRBJ2-3	TGTGCCAGCTCACCACCCCCCCTCCGCGGGGGAGCAGATACGCAGTATTTT	CASSPPPLRGGADTQYF
TRBV6-5	many	.	TRBJ2-6	TGTGCCAGCAGTTCCGTCAGTGGAAACTCTGGGGCCAACGTCCTGACTTTC	CASSSVSGNSGANVLTF
TRBV5-1	many	.	TRBJ2-3	TGCGCCAGCAGCTTGATGCAAGGGCCCACAGATACGCAGTATTTT	CASSLMQGPTDTQYF
TRBV20-1	.	.	TRBJ2-1	TGCAGTGCCCCGGACGGGTACAATGAGCAGTTCTTC	CSAPDGYNEQFF
TRBV6-4	few	TRBD2	TRBJ2-7	TGTGCCAGCAGCCTCCCTAGTAGCGGGGCCTCCTACGAGCAGTACTTC	CASSLPSSGASYEQYF
TRBV11-2	many	TRBD1	TRBJ2-1	TGTGCCAGCAGCCGGGACAGGAGCTCCTACAATGAGCAGTTCTTC	CASSRDRSSYNEQFF
TRBV27	.	TRBD1	TRBJ1-2	TGTGCCACTTCGCGTTCCGGACAGGGGGCCTATGGCTACACCTTC	CATSRSGQGAYGYTF
TRBV5-1	.	TRBD1	TRBJ2-7	TGCGCCAGCAGCTCCCCTTGGACAGGGGTATACGAGCATTACTTC	CASSSPWTGVYEHYF
TRBV12-3/TRBV12-4	many	TRBD2	TRBJ2-7	TGTGCCAGCAGTTTAGTGGTGTGGCGGGGGGAACCCTACGAGCAGTACTTC	CASSLVVWRGEPYEQYF
TRBV3-1	.	TRBD1	TRBJ1-4	TGTGCCAGCAGCCAAGATCGTGGGACAGGGCTTAATGAAAAACTGTTTTTT	CASSQDRGTGLNEKLFF
TRBV9	many	TRBD1	TRBJ2-7	TGTGCCAGCAGCCATAGACAGGGAGCATCCTACGAGCAGTACTTC	CASSHRQGASYEQYF
TRBV28	few	TRBD2	TRBJ2-3	TGTGCCAGCCCTCGGAGTGGACTAGCGGGGAATTCTAGCACAGATACGCAGTATTTT	CASPRSGLAGNSSTDTQYF
TRBV5-1	.	.	TRBJ2-2	TGCGCCAGCATGGGGGGCGCGTTGACCGGGGAGCTGTTTTTT	CASMGGALTGELFF
TRBV6-6	many	.	TRBJ2-2	TGTGCCAGCAGTTACGCCCAGCTCGGCGAGCTGTTTTTT	CASSYAQLGELFF
TRBV20-1	many	TRBD1	TRBJ2-7	TGCAGTACGGACAGGGGGAACGAGCAGTACTTC	CSTDRGNEQYF
TRBV5-1	many	.	TRBJ1-1	TGCGCCACCAAGATTACCGGGACGAACACTGAAGCTTTCTTT	CATKITGTNTEAFF